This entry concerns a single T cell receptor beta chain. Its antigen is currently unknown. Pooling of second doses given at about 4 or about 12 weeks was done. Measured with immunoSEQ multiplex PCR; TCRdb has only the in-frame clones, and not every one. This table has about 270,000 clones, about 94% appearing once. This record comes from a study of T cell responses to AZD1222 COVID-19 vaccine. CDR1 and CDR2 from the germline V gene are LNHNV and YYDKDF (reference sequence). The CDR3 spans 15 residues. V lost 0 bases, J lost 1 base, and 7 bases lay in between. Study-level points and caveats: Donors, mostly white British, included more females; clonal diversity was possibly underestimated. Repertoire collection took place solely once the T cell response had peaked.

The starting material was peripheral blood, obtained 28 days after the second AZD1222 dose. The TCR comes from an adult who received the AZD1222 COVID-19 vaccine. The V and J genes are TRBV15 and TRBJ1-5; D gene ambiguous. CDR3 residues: CATSRDLDSNQPQHF. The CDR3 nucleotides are TGTGCCACCAGCAGAGATCTCGACAGCAATCAGCCCCAGCATTTT.